This T cell receptor beta chain originates from a study of shared clonotypes between healthy human individuals. At the level of the study: Donor ages ranged 18 to 49 years: a couple of women, a few men. General study findings and limits: Roughly 5.3% of naive CD4 clonotypes were common to a few donors. Relative to their counterparts shared across all four donors, non-shared clonotypes exhibited diminished generation probabilities.

A note on this clone: The antigen remains undetermined.

Germline V gene data show CDR1 as SGHNT and CDR2 as YENEEA. The junction had 5 bases not matched to a gene; V was cut back by 5 bases and J by 0 bases. CDR3 length: 15 amino acids. Sequenced by immunoSEQ multiplex PCR; TCRdb stores in-frame clones only, minus some. The table includes around 1.5 million clones, 98% detected once. The genes are TRBV11-3 and TRBJ2-7; 9 positions match TRBD2. This clonotype was obtained from a man aged 30 to 39 in good health. Sequencing used naive CD4+ T cells sorted from blood. Regarding subset: CD45RA+ positively selected. The CDR3 sequence is CASSKGTSSSYEQYF. CDR3 coding DNA: TGTGCCAGCAGCAAAGGGACTAGCAGCTCCTACGAGCAGTACTTC.